This TCR beta chain was found in a study of blood T cell repertoires in COVID-19. The repertoire was sequenced with immunoSEQ multiplex PCR; TCRdb's copy has only in-frame clones and lacks some. The table lists some 320,000 clones, roughly 90% of them singletons. Unmatched junction bases numbered 10, after V lost 4 bases and J lost 10 bases. This CDR3 has 14 amino acids. Germline V gene data show CDR1 as SEHNR and CDR2 as FQNEAQ (reference sequence). Sequenced sample: PBMCs or T cells enriched from blood (not recorded which). The sequence came from a man aged 60 to 69 who had recovered from COVID-19. This chain joins TRBV7-9 and TRBJ1-1, with 9 bases fitting TRBD1. The DNA of the CDR3 is TGTGCCAGCAGCTACCGGGACAGGGAGCTTGGAGCTTTCTTT. This translates into CASSYRDRELGAFF.